This entry lists 27 T cell receptor beta chains sequenced from one sample in a study of T cell responses to AZD1222 COVID-19 vaccine. Generated by immunoSEQ multiplex PCR, the TCRdb table keeps only in-frame clones and is missing some. The table records 45,000 to 55,000 clones, just over 85% of them present only once. The source material was peripheral blood, sampled 28 days after the second AZD1222 dose. Receptors originate from an adult who received the AZD1222 COVID-19 vaccine.

This clone turned up a few times. The J gene is TRBJ2-1, the V gene TRBV7-2; D is unclear. The CDR3 covers 13 residues. Deletions cut 4 bases from V and 4 bases from J, with 8 bases between. Germline V gene sequence: CDR1 SGHTA, CDR2 FQGNSA. CDR3 in amino acids: CASSYGRYNEQFF. CDR3 coding DNA: TGTGCCAGCAGCTACGGAAGATACAATGAGCAGTTCTTC.

V gene TRBV4-1 combines with J gene TRBJ2-5; D may correspond to TRBD1 or TRBD2 (5 bases each). This CDR3 comprises 17 residues. Trimming took 0 bases from V and 0 from J, leaving 14 bases between them. CDR1 and CDR2 from the germline V gene are MGHRA and YSYEKL. In DNA form, the CDR3 reads TGCGCCAGCAGCCAAGATAGAGGGACGGGGTACCAAGAGACCCAGTACTTC. Translating it yields CASSQDRGTGYQETQYF.

The chain employs TRBV24-1 and TRBJ2-1, with 10 bases lining up with TRBD1. The CDR3 has 15 residues. V was pared by 8 bases and J by 1 base, with 4 bases of the junction left unmatched. The germline V gene has CDR1 KGHDR and CDR2 SFDVKD. The CDR3 DNA reads TGTGCCACCATTCGGACAGGGGGTTCCTACAATGAGCAGTTCTTC. Its translation: CATIRTGGSYNEQFF.

The chain has TRBV11-1 and TRBJ1-1; D might be TRBD1 (5 bases). Trimming removed 5 bases at V and 10 bases at J, with 26 bases between. This CDR3 is 16 amino acids long. Germline-derived CDR1 and CDR2 are SGHAT and FQDESV (reference sequence). For the CDR3, the DNA is TGTGCCAGCAGCCCAACCGGGACTATCGGGGGTCGTGTAGCTTTCTTT. This translates into CASSPTGTIGGRVAFF.

The chain carries TRBV11-3 and TRBJ2-1, with unresolved D. Between the trimmed V and J ends, which lost 3 bases and 4 bases, there was a span of 10 bases. CDR3 length: 14 residues. Germline values: CDR1 SGHNT, CDR2 YENEEA. The CDR3 loop reads CASSLTGPYNEQFF. CDR3 nucleotides: TGTGCCAGCAGCTTGACTGGGCCATACAATGAGCAGTTCTTC.

The table lists this clone with a count of one. The chain employs TRBV24-1 and TRBJ1-1, with TRBD1 as a possible D gene (5 bases). Trimming removed 2 bases at V and 8 bases at J, with 11 bases between. CDR1 is KGHDR, CDR2 SFDVKD, per germline. This CDR3 region has 13 residues. CDR3 nucleotides: TGTGCCACCAGTGATTCCGGCAGGGAAGAAGCTTTCTTT. Protein product: CATSDSGREEAFF.

This chain connects TRBV5-1 to TRBJ2-7, with 7 bases that match TRBD1. The CDR3 runs to 13 residues. The J segment lost 2 bases and the V segment lost 4 bases, leaving 3 bases of the junction unmatched. CDR1 SGHRS and CDR2 YFSETQ come from the germline V gene. The CDR3 nucleotides read TGCGCCAGCAGCGACGGACAGGCCTACGAGCAGTACTTC. Its protein is CASSDGQAYEQYF.

The rearrangement links TRBV6-5 to TRBJ2-5; D perhaps matches TRBD2 (5 bases). Per the germline V gene, CDR1 is MNHEY and CDR2 is SVGAGI. Trimming removed 4 bases at V and 1 base at J, with 10 bases between. This CDR3 is built from 14 residues. CDR3 nucleotide sequence: TGTGCCAGCAGTTCCCTTCGGGGCCAAGAGACCCAGTACTTC. Amino acid sequence: CASSSLRGQETQYF.

This chain links TRBV3-1 (or the pseudogene TRBV3-2) with TRBJ1-4, with a tentative D call TRBD1 (6 bases). V was trimmed by 5 bases and J by 4 bases, leaving 14 bases between them. The CDR3 extends over 15 amino acids. Germline V gene sequence: CDR1 LGHDT, CDR2 YNNKEL (reference sequence). The CDR3: CASSYRASFNEKLFF. The CDR3, as DNA: TGTGCCAGCAGCTACAGGGCCTCATTTAATGAAAAACTGTTTTTT.

The chain has TRBV7-8 and TRBJ1-3; 8 nucleotides align to TRBD1. The CDR3 runs to 15 residues. Germline loops: CDR1 SGHVS, CDR2 FQNEAQ. V was pared by 5 bases and J by 4 bases, with 7 bases of the junction left unmatched. CDR3 sequence: CASSTTGAIGNTIYF. The CDR3 nucleotides are TGTGCCAGCAGCACGACAGGGGCGATAGGAAACACCATATATTTT.

The V call is TRBV3-1 (or the pseudogene TRBV3-2), the J call TRBJ2-2, with a weak D call TRBD2 (5 bases). Per germline, CDR1 LGHDT and CDR2 YNNKEL (reference sequence). Trimming left V 0 bases short and J 2 bases short, with 19 bases between. This CDR3 spans 19 amino acids. DNA for the CDR3: TGTGCCAGCAGCCAAGATAAGGTTCGGGCGGGCGGCAACACCGGGGAGCTGTTTTTT. Its protein product is CASSQDKVRAGGNTGELFF.

V usage is TRBV10-2 and J usage is TRBJ1-1; weak D call: TRBD1 (6 bases). The CDR3 covers 13 residues. With 8 bases removed from V and 3 bases from J, the gap between germline ends came to 13 bases. Per the germline V gene, CDR1 is WSHSY and CDR2 is SAAADI. The CDR3 sequence is CASEGGPYTEAFF. The CDR3 DNA reads TGCGCCAGCGAGGGGGGGCCGTACACTGAAGCTTTCTTT.

This clone was seen more than once but under ten times. The chain links TRBV4-3 to TRBJ2-7, with D possibly being TRBD1 (5 bases). Trimming cost V 9 bases and J 0 bases, with 9 bases left between them. The CDR3 runs 12 residues. Germline V lookup: CDR1 LGHNA, CDR2 YSLEER. CDR3 residues: CARTGLSYEQYF. In DNA form, the CDR3 reads TGCGCCAGAACAGGCCTCTCCTACGAGCAGTACTTC.

CDR3 sequence reads: CASNPDRNSPLHF. CDR3 coding DNA: TGTGCCAGCAACCCGGACCGCAATTCACCCCTCCACTTT. The chain joins TRBV5-8 to TRBJ1-6; no firm D call. V was trimmed by 6 bases and J by 7 bases, leaving 11 bases between them. The CDR3 sequence is 13 residues long. Germline-derived CDR1 and CDR2 are SGHTS and YDEGEE.

The genes are TRBV5-1 and TRBJ2-1; D remains ambiguous. Looked up from germline, CDR1 is SGHRS and CDR2 is YFSETQ. V was shortened by 2 bases and J by 2 bases, with 14 bases between the two germline ends. CDR3 length: 16 residues. CDR3 residues: CASSFYIDLPYNEQFF. CDR3 coding DNA: TGCGCCAGCAGCTTCTATATAGACTTACCCTACAATGAGCAGTTCTTC. The complete variable domain, with remaining parts taken from reference TRBV5-1 and TRBJ2-1, reads KAGVTQTPRYLIKTRGQQVTLSCSPISGHRSVSWYQQTPGQGLQFLFEYFSETQRNKGNFPGRFSGRQFSNSRSEMNVSTLELGDSALYLCASSFYIDLPYNEQFFGPGTRLTVL.

The gene calls are TRBV6-5 and TRBJ1-2; D gene unclear. Germline-derived CDR1 and CDR2 are MNHEY and SVGAGI. The CDR3 spans 12 residues. V lost 7 bases and J 12 bases, leaving 18 bases between the germline ends. For the CDR3, the DNA is TGTGCCAGCACCATCTTGGACTATGGGAACACCTTC. Its translation is CASTILDYGNTF.

The chain's CDR3 is CASSLAKDTEAFF. CDR3 sequence (DNA): TGCGCCAGCAGCTTGGCCAAGGACACTGAAGCTTTCTTT. This chain uses TRBV5-1 with TRBJ1-1; D is unclear. Per the germline V gene, CDR1 is SGHRS and CDR2 is YFSETQ. The CDR3 extends over 13 amino acids. V lost 0 bases, J lost 3 bases, and 6 bases lay in between.

This clone occurred a few times. The V call is TRBV28, the J call TRBJ1-6; 8 positions match TRBD1. The trim removed 9 bases at V and 7 bases at J, leaving 11 bases unmatched. The germline gives CDR1 MDHEN, CDR2 SYDVKM. The CDR3 is made up of 15 amino acids. The CDR3 DNA reads TGTGCCAGTTCGACCGCGGACAGGGTAAATTCACCCCTCCACTTT. It encodes CASSTADRVNSPLHF.

The chain couples TRBV28 to TRBJ2-3; D is ambiguous. Germline V gene sequence: CDR1 MDHEN, CDR2 SYDVKM. There are 14 residues in the CDR3. Trimming removed 6 bases at V and 0 bases at J, with 10 bases between. CDR3 bases: TGTGCCAGCAGCAGATCCCTTAGCACAGATACGCAGTATTTT. It specifies CASSRSLSTDTQYF.

This clone was counted a few times. CDR3 DNA: TGTGCCAGCAGCGGTCGACAGGGGACCTACGAGCAGTACTTC. Translating gives CASSGRQGTYEQYF. The chain employs TRBV11-3 and TRBJ2-7; TRBD1 aligns across 8 bases. After removal of 5 bases from V and 2 bases from J, the junction contained 5 bases not matched to a gene. Germline loops: CDR1 SGHNT, CDR2 YENEEA. This CDR3 contains 14 residues.

The chain has TRBV7-9 and TRBJ2-7; TRBD1 aligns across 7 bases. The V and J ends lost 5 bases and 5 bases, in that order; junction bases with no gene match: 6. Germline V CDR1 and CDR2: SEHNR, FQNEAQ (reference sequence). The CDR3 covers 13 residues. As DNA, the CDR3 is TGTGCCAGCAGCACAGGGGCAGGAGACGAGCAGTACTTC. Its translation: CASSTGAGDEQYF.

The V gene is TRBV5-1, the J gene TRBJ1-5; D unclear. The CDR3 length is 14 residues. Trimming pared 4 bases from V and 4 bases from J, leaving 12 bases between. CDR1 SGHRS and CDR2 YFSETQ come from the germline V gene. The CDR3 sequence is CASSPGGKNQPQHF. In nucleotides, the CDR3 is TGCGCCAGCAGCCCAGGCGGGAAAAATCAGCCCCAGCATTTT.

The chain uses TRBV9 and TRBJ2-7, with TRBD1 matching 10 bases. Germline V gives CDR1 SGDLS, CDR2 YYNGEE. This CDR3 spans 15 amino acids. The junction had 5 bases not matched to a gene; V was cut back by 3 bases and J by 2 bases. DNA of the CDR3: TGTGCCAGCAGCGGGGGACAGGGGAGGGCCTACGAGCAGTACTTC. Protein sequence: CASSGGQGRAYEQYF.

The chain links TRBV6-2 or TRBV6-3 to TRBJ1-4, with no clear D. Between the trimmed V and J ends, which lost 0 bases and 4 bases, there was a span of 12 bases. CDR1 MNHEY and CDR2 SVGEGT come from the germline V gene. The length of the CDR3 is 16 residues. The DNA for the CDR3 is TGTGCCAGCAGTTACTCTGTCAGCCCACGTAATGAAAAACTGTTTTTT. Translated, it gives CASSYSVSPRNEKLFF.

V and J are TRBV7-3 and TRBJ1-4, with D hard to call. Trimming stripped 5 bases from V and 6 bases from J, with 13 bases between. The length of the CDR3 is 14 residues. The germline CDR1 and CDR2 sequences are SGHTA and FQGTGA. CDR3 nucleotide sequence: TGTGCCAGCAGCCGGTGGCCCCAGGATGAAAAACTGTTTTTT. Translating it yields CASSRWPQDEKLFF.

The CDR3 loop is CASSPMVGGLTEAFF. In DNA form, the CDR3 reads TGTGCCAGCAGCCCCATGGTGGGGGGGTTAACTGAAGCTTTCTTT. The chain employs TRBV7-2 and TRBJ1-1; tentatively, D is TRBD1 (5 bases). The CDR3 extends over 15 amino acids. Trimming cost V 5 bases and J 5 bases, with 18 bases left between them. Germline V gene sequence: CDR1 SGHTA, CDR2 FQGNSA.

The chain has TRBV12-5 and TRBJ1-1, with TRBD1 identical over 7 bases. Germline CDR1 and CDR2: LGHNT and FRNRAP. Trimming removed 6 bases from V and 3 bases from J; junction bases left unmatched: 4. This CDR3 region has 13 residues. In DNA form, the CDR3 reads TGTGCTAGTGGGGACAGGTCGGACACTGAAGCTTTCTTT. The encoded protein is CASGDRSDTEAFF.